This T cell receptor (beta chain) was documented in a study of identical twins. TCRdb called the 5' RACE reads again in MiXCR, with one record for every CDR3 protein. The sample records 700,000 or so distinct CDR3 sequences, 21% being singletons. CDR1 is DFQATT and CDR2 is SNEGSKA in the germline V gene (reference sequence). V was trimmed by 6 bases and J by 2 bases, leaving 30 bases between them. The CDR3 consists of 19 residues. These data also formed part of another study, on T cells expressing NK-cell markers.

The clonotype was recovered from a woman between 18 and 30 years old in good health. Source material: PBMCs. The chain couples TRBV20-1 to TRBJ2-3; the D gene is possibly TRBD1 (6 bases). CDR3 nucleotides: TGCAGTGCCAGGATCCTGGGGGCTAGCCTTACTTCGAACACAGATACGCAGTATTTT. Amino acid sequence: CSARILGASLTSNTDTQYF.